This T cell receptor beta chain was found in a study of blood T cell repertoires in COVID-19 (TCRdb year 2020). The study in broad terms: Collaborator samples came from the United States, Italy and Spain and covered acute and convalescent phases of COVID-19. Samples were obtained from the ongoing ImmuneRACE study (first 160 participants) and from some 1,300 subjects provided by 6 global collaborators. Where available, HLA class I and class II types were obtained from metadata supplied by the sample provider rather than from assay-based typing. The repertoires were made available in a free public database intended to serve as a resource for research on the immune response to SARS-CoV-2. The sample metadata nearly always contained a de-identified subject ID, COVID-19 status, age in years and sex. The material from the prospective study consisted of cDNA or gDNA derived from T cells, B-cell-depleted T cells, or PBMCs. The dataset comprised deeply sampled blood TCRbeta repertoires from subjects exposed to, actively infected with, or recovered from COVID-19.

The germline V gene supplies CDR1 SGHRS and CDR2 YFSETQ. From the cysteine up to the phenylalanine, the CDR3 has a length of 18 residues. This entry keeps only the CDR3 DNA: 54 bases, framed from base 1. Ends trimmed: V by 4 bases, J by 1 base; bases unmatched to a gene: 8. Findings and caveats that apply to the study as a whole: The amount of clinical and demographic metadata varied by source and participant and was provided uncurated.

Concerning this clone: Its antigen is currently not known. The sample holds no much larger clone one base away, and base qualities are not on file.

Each collaborating institution followed its own protocols to collect whole blood in K2EDTA tubes. For TCRbeta analysis, collaborators shipped samples as frozen whole blood, isolated PBMCs, or DNA extracted from either of those sample types. TCRbeta CDR3 regions were amplified from genomic DNA by means of the immunoSEQ Assay, a bias-controlled multiplex PCR. The study's own analysis went as follows. The number of nucleated cells in each sample was estimated by amplification of reference gene primers within the assay. Sequence reads were collapsed and filtered to measure the absolute abundance of every unique TCRbeta CDR3 rearrangement. For each sample, productive Simpson clonality was calculated by taking the square root of Simpson's diversity index across productive rearrangements. The table was pulled from immuneACCESS by TCRdb, which kept in-frame rearrangements only. Such tables lose some clones; where checked, under half of the loss comes from unresolved V genes, and the rest has no known cause. The D gene and trimming were derived from the DNA, and the V and J assignments and clone size from that table. The sample profile shows about 140,000 clones; 85% to 90% of them were found once. 5% to 6% of the sample lies in the top ten.

Material: peripheral blood. The chain couples TRBV5-1 to TRBJ1-6, with 10 middle bases fitting TRBD1. This TCR was recovered from a human donor in a cohort sampled during active COVID-19. The base sequence is TGCGCCAGCAGCCGCGGGACAGGGGACAGGTCCTATAATTCACCCCTCCACTTT. This translates into CASSRGTGDRSYNSPLHF.